This entry lists 25 T cell receptor beta chains sequenced from one sample in a study of T cell repertoires in cytomegalovirus infection. TCRdb used MiXCR to reprocess the reads, holding one entry per CDR3 protein. The sample lists a few hundred thousand distinct CDR3 sequences; about 40% were seen once. What these receptors recognize is not known. Sequencing used cultured PBMCs, obtained from culture after CMV antigen stimulation. These receptors all stem from a human donor in good health (CMV status not recorded). Some clones in this sample may be carry-over from other donors' samples.

The V call is TRBV5-1, the J call TRBJ2-1; the D call may be TRBD1 or TRBD2 (5 bases each). CDR1 is SGHRS and CDR2 is YFSETQ in the germline V gene. The CDR3 has 16 residues. V was pared by 0 bases and J by 6 bases, with 16 bases between. The CDR3 sequence: CASSLGDGAGGNEQFF. CDR3 in DNA: TGCGCCAGCAGCTTGGGTGACGGGGCCGGAGGCAATGAGCAGTTCTTC.

This clonotype was counted only a few times. The chain uses TRBV27 and TRBJ1-6, with D unclear. Germline V gene sequence: CDR1 MNHEY, CDR2 SMNVEV (reference sequence). V lost 0 bases and J lost 1, with 16 bases in between. This CDR3 has 19 amino acids. For the CDR3, the DNA is TGTGCCAGCAGTTTATCGGCGGAGGGTGGGTTGTCCTATAATTCACCCCTCCACTTT. Translated: CASSLSAEGGLSYNSPLHF.

The V and J genes are TRBV7-4 and TRBJ2-7; D gene unclear. V lost 5 bases and J lost 6, with 8 bases in between. Per the germline V gene, CDR1 is SGHVT and CDR2 is SQSDAQ. The CDR3 is made up of 11 amino acids. In DNA form, the CDR3 reads TGTGCCAGCAGCCCCGTCGGCGAGCAGTACTTC. The encoded protein is CASSPVGEQYF.

This clonotype was found a few times. V usage is TRBV4-3 and J usage is TRBJ1-6; D gene uncertain. Between the trimmed V and J ends, which lost 3 bases and 1 base, there was a span of 4 bases. Germline V gene lookup returns CDR1 LGHNA and CDR2 YSLEER. The CDR3 covers 14 residues. CDR3 loop: CASSQYSYNSPLHF. The DNA for the CDR3 is TGCGCCAGCAGCCAGTATTCCTATAATTCACCCCTCCACTTT.

The chain has TRBV28 and TRBJ2-1, with 8 bases fitting TRBD2. CDR1 is MDHEN and CDR2 is SYDVKM in the germline V gene. The CDR3 totals 15 residues. J gave up 6 bases and V 7 bases, and 11 bases lay outside the gene matches. The CDR3 DNA sequence: TGTGCCAGCACGGGAGGGGGGGCGTCGGGCAATGAGCAGTTCTTC. It is translated as CASTGGGASGNEQFF.

Here the CDR3 DNA reads TGTGCCAGCAGCCCCCTGACAGGGGTCCCGCCCCAGCATTTT. It codes for CASSPLTGVPPQHF. This chain joins TRBV5-5 and TRBJ1-5; 8 nucleotides agree with TRBD1. The length of the CDR3 is 14 residues. CDR1 is SGHKS, CDR2 YYEKEE, per germline (reference sequence). The J segment lost 9 bases and the V segment lost 4 bases, leaving 9 bases of the junction unmatched.

This sequence joins TRBV7-2 and TRBJ1-1, with a weak D call TRBD1 (6 bases). This CDR3 contains 13 residues. Germline-derived CDR1 and CDR2 are SGHTA and FQGNSA. With 1 base removed from V and 8 bases from J, the gap between germline ends came to 11 bases. The CDR3 is CASSLVFGTEAFF. The CDR3, as DNA: TGTGCCAGCAGCTTAGTGTTCGGGACAGAAGCTTTCTTT.

The rearrangement joins TRBV5-1 to TRBJ2-1; 12 bases are a match to TRBD2. J gave up 8 bases and V 4 bases, and 10 bases lay outside the gene matches. The CDR3 is 16 residues long. Germline CDR1 is SGHRS and CDR2 is YFSETQ. The CDR3 loop reads CASSLNPLAGGDEQFF. CDR3 in DNA: TGCGCCAGCAGCCTCAACCCACTAGCGGGAGGTGATGAGCAGTTCTTC.

The chain couples TRBV7-2 to TRBJ2-5; the D call may be TRBD1 or TRBD2 (5 bases each). The V end was cut by 5 bases, the J end by 5 bases, with 12 bases between. From germline, CDR1 is SGHTA and CDR2 FQGNSA. This CDR3 spans 13 amino acids. CDR3 sequence reads: CASSPWGPETQYF. DNA for the CDR3: TGTGCCAGCAGCCCCTGGGGACCGGAGACCCAGTACTTC.

The rearrangement links TRBV7-9 to TRBJ2-7; 8 bases map to TRBD1. Germline lookup yields CDR1 SEHNR and CDR2 FQNEAQ (reference sequence). V lost 5 bases and J lost 4; bases outside the gene matches: 10. CDR3 length: 15 amino acids. CDR3 in amino acids: CASSLNRGALYEQYF. CDR3 sequence (DNA): TGTGCCAGCAGCCTAAACAGGGGGGCTTTGTACGAGCAGTACTTC.

This clonotype was observed a handful of times. The chain carries TRBV12-3 or TRBV12-4 and TRBJ2-5; possibly TRBD2 for D (5 bases). This CDR3 is 14 amino acids long. V lost 7 bases, J lost 5 bases, and 17 bases lay in between. The CDR3 reads CASKWGEAFETQYF. DNA of the CDR3: TGTGCCAGCAAGTGGGGAGAGGCTTTTGAGACCCAGTACTTC.

The chain uses TRBV19 and TRBJ2-2, with D uncertain. CDR1 and CDR2 from the germline V gene are LNHDA and SQIVND (reference sequence). This CDR3 region has 13 residues. Trimming stripped 3 bases from V and 4 bases from J, with 6 bases between. CDR3 protein: CASSMEFTGELFF. CDR3 nucleotides: TGTGCCAGTAGTATGGAGTTCACCGGGGAGCTGTTTTTT.

V usage is TRBV27 and J usage is TRBJ2-1, with D tentatively TRBD2 (5 bases). Germline V gene data show CDR1 as MNHEY and CDR2 as SMNVEV (reference sequence). V was pared by 2 bases and J by 7 bases, with 15 bases between. The CDR3 totals 15 residues. The CDR3 nucleotides are TGTGCCAGCAGTTTAAAGGGAGAGCCTACTAATGAGCAGTTCTTC. Its translation is CASSLKGEPTNEQFF.

This clonotype appeared a few times. The chain couples TRBV19 to TRBJ2-1; 11 bases agree with TRBD2. CDR3 length equals 17 residues. The V gene end was trimmed by 4 bases and the J gene end by 9 bases; junction bases not matched to a gene: 14. Germline V gives CDR1 LNHDA, CDR2 SQIVND (reference sequence). The CDR3 nucleotides are TGTGCCAGTAGTACAAATAGACTAGCGGGGACAACCGGTGAGCAGTTCTTC. Translation gives CASSTNRLAGTTGEQFF.

This clonotype was seen a single time. This chain uses TRBV13 with TRBJ2-3, with D possibly matching TRBD1 (5 bases). V lost 5 bases, J lost 2 bases, and 17 bases lay in between. The germline V gene has CDR1 PRHDT and CDR2 FYEKMQ (reference sequence). The length of the CDR3 is 16 residues. CDR3 in amino acids: CASSPTGPAHTDTQYF. The CDR3 DNA follows: TGTGCCAGCAGCCCAACAGGACCCGCACACACAGATACGCAGTATTTT.

This chain connects TRBV6-6 to TRBJ1-2; D is unresolved. Between the trimmed V and J ends, which lost 6 bases and 1 base, there was a span of 9 bases. In germline, CDR1 is MNHNY, CDR2 SVGAGI (reference sequence). This CDR3 is 13 amino acids long. The CDR3, as DNA: TGTGCCAGCAGGGAGCAGGTTAACTATGGCTACACCTTC. This translates into CASREQVNYGYTF.

The chain couples TRBV2 to TRBJ2-1; 7 positions match TRBD1. V trimming: 6 bases; J trimming: 3 bases; junction bases outside the gene matches: 5. Germline V lookup: CDR1 SNHLY, CDR2 FYNNEI. This CDR3 comprises 14 residues. CDR3 region: CASRTGVNYNEQFF. The CDR3 nucleotides are TGTGCCAGCAGAACAGGGGTAAACTACAATGAGCAGTTCTTC.

This clonotype has at least ten counts. V and J are TRBV7-2 and TRBJ1-2; 8 positions agree with TRBD1. The ends lost 3 bases at V and 7 bases at J; junction bases unmatched: 7. The germline V gene has CDR1 SGHTA and CDR2 FQGNSA. CDR3 length: 14 amino acids. The CDR3 loop reads CASSFRQGAVGYTF. The CDR3 DNA reads as TGTGCCAGCAGCTTCAGGCAGGGGGCGGTTGGCTACACCTTC.

The chain uses TRBV5-6 and TRBJ1-6, with 7 bases lining up with TRBD1. J gave up 7 bases and V 4 bases, and 5 bases lay outside the gene matches. This CDR3 is 14 amino acids long. Germline CDR1 SGHDT, CDR2 YYEEEE. CDR3 region: CASSQQGLNSPLHF. CDR3 sequence (DNA): TGTGCCAGCAGCCAACAGGGGCTGAATTCACCCCTCCACTTT.

This clonotype has a count of ten or more. The genes are TRBV27 and TRBJ1-6; D might be TRBD1 (5 bases). The germline V gene encodes CDR1 MNHEY and CDR2 SMNVEV (reference sequence). Trimming took off 3 bases at V and 5 bases at J, with 11 bases between the two ends. CDR3 length: 15 residues. CDR3 region: CASSLRGPNNSPLHF. For the CDR3, the DNA is TGTGCCAGCAGTTTGAGGGGACCGAATAATTCACCCCTCCACTTT.

V is TRBV12-5 and J is TRBJ1-1; D may be TRBD1 (6 bases). The CDR3 spans 14 residues. Trimming cost V 7 bases and J 5 bases, with 17 bases left between them. Germline CDR1 LGHNT, CDR2 FRNRAP. CDR3 coding DNA: TGTGCTAGTGCCCCGAGGGGGATAGGGACTGAAGCTTTCTTT. Protein: CASAPRGIGTEAFF.

J is TRBJ2-6 and V is TRBV5-1; 7 nucleotides line up with TRBD1. There are 16 residues in the CDR3. Trimming took 4 bases from V and 4 from J; bases not matched to a gene: 8. Germline V gene lookup returns CDR1 SGHRS and CDR2 YFSETQ. The CDR3 DNA sequence: TGCGCCAGCAGCCCATCCCAGGGGGAAGGGGCCAACGTCCTGACTTTC. Translating it yields CASSPSQGEGANVLTF.

This chain links TRBV5-5 with TRBJ2-7; 7 bases agree with TRBD2. Germline V gives CDR1 SGHKS, CDR2 YYEKEE (reference sequence). After removal of 4 bases from V and 4 bases from J, the junction contained 8 bases not matched to a gene. The CDR3 spans 14 residues. The CDR3 DNA sequence: TGTGCCAGCAGCCAGACTAGCAGAAATTACGAGCAGTACTTC. It is translated as CASSQTSRNYEQYF.

CDR3 sequence (DNA): TGTGCCAGCAGCCAAGGGTCTACTAGTGGCACCGGGGAGCTGTTTTTT. Encoded protein: CASSQGSTSGTGELFF. This sequence joins TRBV3-1 and TRBJ2-2, with D perhaps TRBD2 (5 bases). V lost 1 base and J lost 4, with 13 bases in between. The CDR3 runs 16 residues. The germline V gene encodes CDR1 LGHDT and CDR2 YNNKEL (reference sequence).

This clonotype has just a few counts. The chain combines TRBV4-1 with TRBJ1-2, with a weak D call TRBD1 (5 bases). CDR3 length: 15 residues. Germline CDR1 MGHRA, CDR2 YSYEKL. The V gene lost 1 base and the J gene lost 6 bases, with 15 bases spanning the gap. The CDR3 DNA reads as TGCGCCAGCAGCCAAGCCCCCCCACGGGGCGATGGCTACACCTTC. It specifies CASSQAPPRGDGYTF.